Below are 29 T cell receptor beta chains sequenced from a single sample in a study of blood T cell repertoires in COVID-19. Clones were read by immunoSEQ multiplex PCR, and TCRdb kept only the in-frame ones, dropping some. The table lists about 160,000 clones, approximately 83% of them singletons, with roughly 2.8% in the top ten. Sequenced: peripheral blood. Receptors originate from a woman aged 55-69 years with acute or convalescent COVID-19.

V is TRBV6-5 and J is TRBJ2-3, with 10 bases that match TRBD2. The junction had 12 bases not matched to a gene; V was cut back by 6 bases and J by 9 bases. The germline gives CDR1 MNHEY, CDR2 SVGAGI. The CDR3 runs 15 residues. CDR3 DNA sequence: TGTGCCAGCAGCAAAGCTAGCGGGGGCCAGCGAACGCAGTATTTT. Its protein is CASSKASGGQRTQYF.

V and J are TRBV7-3 and TRBJ1-1, with TRBD1 as a possible D gene (5 bases). The CDR3 totals 15 residues. The germline gives CDR1 SGHTA, CDR2 FQGTGA. Trimming removed 5 bases at V and 0 bases at J, with 13 bases between. The CDR3 DNA reads as TGTGCCAGCAGCACGGGCCCCAGGGTGAACACTGAAGCTTTCTTT. It specifies CASSTGPRVNTEAFF.

Worth noting for this clone: One junction end does not reproduce the germline sequence, and a read error may be involved. The rearrangement uses TRBV7-7 and TRBJ2-2, with D perhaps TRBD1 (5 bases). The V gene's germline CDR1 is SSHAT and CDR2 FNYEAQ (reference sequence). This CDR3 contains 16 residues. Here the CDR3 reads CASSLAFRVGTGELFF. Here the CDR3 DNA reads TGTGCTAGCAGCTTAGCCTTCAGGGTGGGCACCGGGGAGCTGTTTTTT.

CDR3 in DNA: TGTGCCAGTAGTACACACAGGGGGGCCACCGGGGAGCTGTTTTTT. This gives the protein CASSTHRGATGELFF. The chain uses TRBV19 and TRBJ2-2; 8 nucleotides agree with TRBD1. Germline V gene data show CDR1 as LNHDA and CDR2 as SQIVND (reference sequence). The CDR3 has 15 residues. Trimming cost V 4 bases and J 4 bases; bases outside gene matches: 5.

This clone was detected a few times. CDR3 nucleotides: TGTGCCAGCAGTTTACCCGGACAGGGGGTGCAGCCCCAGCATTTT. This gives the protein CASSLPGQGVQPQHF. The rearrangement joins TRBV28 to TRBJ1-5; 10 nucleotides align to TRBD1. J lost 7 bases, V lost 2 bases, and 5 bases had no gene match. The CDR3 has 15 amino acids. CDR1 is MDHEN, CDR2 SYDVKM, per germline. Using reference TRBV28 and TRBJ1-5 for the parts outside the CDR3, the full variable domain is DVKVTQSSRYLVKRTGEKVFLECVQDMDHENMFWYRQDPGLGLRLIYFSYDVKMKEKGDIPEGYSVSREKKERFSLILESASTNQTSMYLCASSLPGQGVQPQHFGDGTRLSIL.

As concerns this clone: The sample holds other DNA sequences that translate to the same CDR3. V and J are TRBV6-5 and TRBJ2-7; 7 bases agree with TRBD1. The germline V gene encodes CDR1 MNHEY and CDR2 SVGAGI. V shed 4 bases, J shed 4 bases, and the junction held 1 base outside the gene matches. The CDR3 spans 12 residues. The CDR3 reads CASSLQGYEQYF. CDR3 nucleotide sequence: TGTGCCAGCAGTTTACAGGGGTACGAGCAGTACTTC.

This clone was recorded once. The CDR3 DNA sequence: TGTGCCAGCAGCCGGACTAGCGGGGGGCCGGGTGAGCAGTTCTTC. It specifies CASSRTSGGPGEQFF. The V gene is TRBV4-2, the J gene TRBJ2-1; TRBD2 aligns across 14 bases. The CDR3 is 15 residues long. The V gene's germline CDR1 is LGHNA and CDR2 YNFKEQ. Trimming removed 4 bases from V and 9 bases from J; junction bases left unmatched: 5.

This chain links TRBV6-5 with TRBJ2-2; D may be TRBD1 (6 bases). Trimming cost V 1 base and J 5 bases, with 11 bases left between them. The CDR3 is 15 amino acids. Germline CDR1 is MNHEY and CDR2 is SVGAGI. The CDR3 reads CASSYLTGRTGELFF. The CDR3 bases are TGTGCCAGCAGTTACTTAACAGGGCGAACCGGGGAGCTGTTTTTT.

This clone was counted between two and nine times. The V call is TRBV19, the J call TRBJ1-2; D possibly corresponds to TRBD1 (5 bases). CDR3 length equals 14 residues. The ends were cut back, 7 bases at V and 6 bases at J, with 18 bases in the middle. Germline V gene lookup returns CDR1 LNHDA and CDR2 SQIVND (reference sequence). CDR3 region: CASTRGGFPDGYTF. As DNA, the CDR3 is TGTGCCAGTACCCGGGGGGGGTTCCCGGATGGCTACACCTTC.

The CDR3: CASSLLGQGSIQPQHF. In DNA, the CDR3 is TGTGCCAGCAGTTTGTTAGGACAGGGATCGATTCAGCCCCAGCATTTT. The V gene is TRBV28, the J gene TRBJ1-5; 8 bases map to TRBD1. V was clipped by 3 bases and J by 6 bases; unmatched bases: 10. From germline, CDR1 is MDHEN and CDR2 SYDVKM. The CDR3 extends over 16 amino acids.

This clone was detected only once. The rearrangement links TRBV5-1 to TRBJ2-1, with 11 positions matching TRBD2. CDR1 and CDR2 (germline): SGHRS, YFSETQ. CDR3 size: 15 residues. V lost 0 bases, J lost 9 bases, and 5 bases stayed unmatched. The CDR3 DNA reads as TGCGCCAGCAGCTTGGTTAGCGGGGGGGCAGTTGAGCAGTTCTTC. It encodes CASSLVSGGAVEQFF.

The rearrangement links TRBV19 to TRBJ1-1, with TRBD1 matching over 7 bases. The CDR3 is 14 residues long. Per germline, CDR1 LNHDA and CDR2 SQIVND (reference sequence). Losses at the gene ends were 11 bases for V and 1 base for J; bases not matched to a gene: 10. DNA for the CDR3: TGTGCCTCTGAAAAGGGGGCTGCGAACACTGAAGCTTTCTTT. Protein product: CASEKGAANTEAFF.

The gene calls are TRBV28 and TRBJ2-7; a weak D match, TRBD2 (7 bases). The CDR3 consists of 16 residues. From germline, CDR1 is MDHEN and CDR2 SYDVKM. V lost 0 bases, J lost 2 bases, and 14 bases lay in between. CDR3 protein: CASSLWGGARTYEQYF. In nucleotides, the CDR3 is TGTGCCAGCAGTTTATGGGGGGGGGCGAGGACCTACGAGCAGTACTTC. Full variable domain (rest looked up from reference TRBV28 and TRBJ2-7): DVKVTQSSRYLVKRTGEKVFLECVQDMDHENMFWYRQDPGLGLRLIYFSYDVKMKEKGDIPEGYSVSREKKERFSLILESASTNQTSMYLCASSLWGGARTYEQYFGPGTRLTVT.

The rearrangement joins TRBV5-6 to TRBJ1-3; D may be TRBD1 (5 bases). The ends were cut back, 4 bases at V and 0 bases at J, with 11 bases in the middle. This CDR3 spans 15 amino acids. From germline, CDR1 is SGHDT and CDR2 YYEEEE. CDR3 loop: CASSVGTSSGNTIYF. CDR3 in DNA: TGTGCCAGCAGCGTGGGGACTAGCTCTGGAAACACCATATATTTT.

The chain employs TRBV9 and TRBJ1-6; 7 positions agree with TRBD1. Germline-derived CDR1 and CDR2 are SGDLS and YYNGEE. V was clipped by 3 bases and J by 5 bases; unmatched bases: 5. CDR3 length: 15 residues. CDR3 amino acids: CASSEGAFNNSPLHF. DNA for the CDR3: TGTGCCAGCAGCGAGGGGGCCTTCAATAATTCACCCCTCCACTTT.

This clone was counted a single time. CDR3 DNA: TGTGCCAGCCAGGGGGCAGAGACCCAGTACTTC. Its translation is CASQGAETQYF. The rearrangement links TRBV4-2 to TRBJ2-5, with 8 bases fitting TRBD1. Germline V gene lookup returns CDR1 LGHNA and CDR2 YNFKEQ. The CDR3 is 11 residues long. With 8 bases clipped from V and 4 bases from J, the junction kept 0 bases outside the gene matches.

This clone was observed a single time. This chain uses TRBV27 with TRBJ1-5; D not resolved. Germline CDR1 is MNHEY and CDR2 is SMNVEV (reference sequence). The germline V and J ends were trimmed by 7 bases and 5 bases, with 24 bases remaining between them. CDR3 length: 17 amino acids. CDR3 bases: TGTGCCAGCACTCTTCCCCCTCGAAGACAAACGGATCAGCCCCAGCATTTT. Its protein is CASTLPPRRQTDQPQHF.

The chain links TRBV7-8 to TRBJ2-3; the match to TRBD1 covers 7 bases. The CDR3 runs to 18 residues. The ends lost 2 bases at V and 7 bases at J; junction bases unmatched: 18. Germline V lookup: CDR1 SGHVS, CDR2 FQNEAQ. CDR3 bases: TGTGCCAGCAGCTTACAGGGGGACACCCCCACTCACTTTAATACGCAGTATTTT. Its translation is CASSLQGDTPTHFNTQYF.

This chain links TRBV7-2 with TRBJ1-6, with D tentatively TRBD1 (5 bases). Per germline, CDR1 SGHTA and CDR2 FQGNSA. The CDR3 runs 16 residues. With 0 bases removed from V and 3 bases from J, the gap between germline ends came to 9 bases. The CDR3 DNA sequence: TGTGCCAGCAGCTTAGCCGGGGGGTTCTATAATTCACCCCTCCACTTT. The encoded protein is CASSLAGGFYNSPLHF.

In its sample, this clone was seen a few times. The chain carries TRBV28 and TRBJ1-3, with 7 bases identical to TRBD1. Trimming removed 5 bases from V and 0 bases from J; junction bases left unmatched: 7. CDR3 length equals 16 residues. CDR1 MDHEN and CDR2 SYDVKM come from the germline V gene. The CDR3 region is CASSLLGTASGNTIYF. DNA of the CDR3: TGTGCCAGCAGTCTCCTCGGGACAGCCTCTGGAAACACCATATATTTT.

The chain employs TRBV7-8 and TRBJ2-7; 10 bases agree with TRBD1. After removal of 0 bases from V and 2 bases from J, the junction contained 4 bases not matched to a gene. Germline lookup yields CDR1 SGHVS and CDR2 FQNEAQ. This CDR3 is 16 amino acids long. CDR3 DNA: TGTGCCAGCAGCTTAGCGCGACAGGGGGCGGCCTACGAGCAGTACTTC. The encoded protein is CASSLARQGAAYEQYF. The full variable domain, completed using reference TRBV7-8 and TRBJ2-7, is GAGVSQSPRYKVAKRGQDVALRCDPISGHVSLFWYQQALGQGPEFLTYFQNEAQLDKSGLPSDRFFAERPEGSVSTLKIQRTQQEDSAVYLCASSLARQGAAYEQYFGPGTRLTVT.

The count of this clone is one. The J gene is TRBJ2-1, the V gene TRBV18; 9 nucleotides agree with TRBD2. V lost 3 bases, J lost 0 bases, and 3 bases stayed unmatched. This CDR3 has 16 residues. In germline, CDR1 is KGHSH, CDR2 LQKENI. Written as DNA, the CDR3 is TGTGCCAGCTCACCTCCAGCGGGGGGCTCCTACAATGAGCAGTTCTTC. Translated, it gives CASSPPAGGSYNEQFF.

This clone was counted a single time. The V call is TRBV15, the J call TRBJ2-5; TRBD1 agrees at 10 bases. The trim removed 0 bases at V and 3 bases at J, leaving 7 bases unmatched. Germline values: CDR1 LNHNV, CDR2 YYDKDF (reference sequence). The CDR3 contains 17 residues. The CDR3 protein is CATSRDIVDRGKETQYF. CDR3 DNA: TGTGCCACCAGCAGAGATATCGTGGACAGGGGGAAAGAGACCCAGTACTTC.

V gene TRBV19 combines with J gene TRBJ1-5; D not certain. Germline V gene sequence: CDR1 LNHDA, CDR2 SQIVND (reference sequence). V was trimmed by 3 bases and J by 2 bases, leaving 8 bases between them. This CDR3 has 14 amino acids. The CDR3 protein is CASSITRGNQPQHF. The DNA of the CDR3 is TGTGCCAGTAGTATTACCCGGGGCAATCAGCCCCAGCATTTT.

The chain couples TRBV18 to TRBJ1-3; D remains unclear. Trimming took 2 bases from V and 2 from J, leaving 10 bases between them. This CDR3 region has 15 residues. Germline V gene data show CDR1 as KGHSH and CDR2 as LQKENI. The CDR3 loop reads CASSPDAEAGNTIYF. CDR3 coding DNA: TGTGCCAGCTCACCAGATGCGGAAGCTGGAAACACCATATATTTT.

The table lists this clone with a count of one. This rearrangement joins TRBV6-5 to TRBJ2-7, with D possibly matching TRBD2 (5 bases). Germline V gene data show CDR1 as MNHEY and CDR2 as SVGAGI. V was shortened by 10 bases and J by 3 bases, with 19 bases between the two germline ends. The CDR3 covers 14 residues. The CDR3 is CAISRGLKNYEQYF. The CDR3 nucleotides are TGTGCCATCTCTCGCGGACTTAAAAACTACGAGCAGTACTTC.

A remark on this clone: The sample has other DNA sequences that encode this CDR3 too. The chain links TRBV4-2 to TRBJ2-7; D call uncertain. Germline CDR1 is LGHNA and CDR2 is YNFKEQ. The CDR3 length is 13 residues. V was clipped by 1 base and J by 4 bases, with 8 bases between them. The CDR3, as DNA: TGTGCCAGCAGCCAAGGGCAGTTTTACGAGCAGTACTTC. Protein: CASSQGQFYEQYF.

This chain connects TRBV7-8 to TRBJ1-5; unclear D gene. The CDR3 covers 13 residues. Germline V gene sequence: CDR1 SGHVS, CDR2 FQNEAQ. With 2 bases removed from V and 7 bases from J, the gap between germline ends came to 9 bases. The CDR3 is CASSLSPGQPQHF. CDR3 nucleotide sequence: TGTGCCAGCAGCTTAAGTCCGGGACAGCCCCAGCATTTT.

V and J are TRBV27 and TRBJ2-2; 13 positions match TRBD2. The junction had 4 bases not matched to a gene; V was cut back by 2 bases and J by 7 bases. The CDR3 runs 16 residues. Germline V gene sequence: CDR1 MNHEY, CDR2 SMNVEV (reference sequence). The CDR3 DNA sequence: TGTGCCAGCAGTTTAAGACTAGCGGGGGGTATCGGGGAGCTGTTTTTT. Translating it yields CASSLRLAGGIGELFF.